Presented here are 7 T cell receptor beta chains from one specimen sequenced in a study of shared clonotypes between healthy human individuals. TCRdb keeps only in-frame clones here, not all; method: immunoSEQ multiplex PCR. The table shows about a million clones, with 60% to 85% occurring only once. The sequenced sample was memory CD4+ T cells from PBMCs. Subset of the sample: CD45RA-negative fraction. The receptor set was obtained from a man aged 18 to 29 in good health. Some clones in this sample may be carry-over from other donors' samples.

The chain couples TRBV30 to TRBJ1-3; D is unresolved. The J call is uncertain, as TRBJ2-2 better fits the DNA end. The length of the CDR3 is 14 residues. Germline assignment: CDR1 GTSNPN and CDR2 SVGIG (reference sequence). CDR3 region: CAWSVRRNTGELFF. CDR3 nucleotide sequence: TGTGCCTGGAGTGTGAGGCGGAACACCGGGGAGCTGTTTTTT.

The chain links TRBV5-1 to TRBJ1-1; TRBD1 aligns across 9 bases. The CDR3 loop spans 15 amino acids. Trimming took 3 bases from V and 6 from J; bases not matched to a gene: 9. CDR1 and CDR2 (germline): SGHRS, YFSETQ. The CDR3 DNA reads TGCGCCAGCAGCTCGACAGGGGGAGGTAGCGCTGAAGCTTTCTTT. Its protein product is CASSSTGGGSAEAFF. Supplemented by reference TRBV5-1 and TRBJ1-1, the full variable domain reads KAGVTQTPRYLIKTRGQQVTLSCSPISGHRSVSWYQQTPGQGLQFLFEYFSETQRNKGNFPGRFSGRQFSNSRSEMNVSTLELGDSALYLCASSSTGGGSAEAFFGQGTRLTVV.

The V and J genes are TRBV5-1 and TRBJ2-4; no firm D call. The CDR3 totals 15 residues. Germline V lookup: CDR1 SGHRS, CDR2 YFSETQ. The ends were cut back, 0 bases at V and 7 bases at J, with 14 bases in the middle. The CDR3 loop is CASSLDLAFPNIQYF. Here the CDR3 DNA reads TGCGCCAGCAGCTTGGATTTGGCCTTTCCCAACATTCAGTACTTC. The full variable domain, with the rest looked up from reference TRBV5-1 and TRBJ2-4, is KAGVTQTPRYLIKTRGQQVTLSCSPISGHRSVSWYQQTPGQGLQFLFEYFSETQRNKGNFPGRFSGRQFSNSRSEMNVSTLELGDSALYLCASSLDLAFPNIQYFGAGTRLSVL.

V and J are TRBV30 and TRBJ2-5; no definite D call. The CDR3 totals 13 residues. Per germline, CDR1 GTSNPN and CDR2 SVGIG (reference sequence). Trimming took off 0 bases at V and 4 bases at J, with 9 bases between the two ends. CDR3 nucleotide sequence: TGTGCCTGGAGTGTGGGGTCTTCAGAGACCCAGTACTTC. Its protein is CAWSVGSSETQYF.

In this sample, this clone turned up once. At one boundary the junction diverges from the germline segment, which might be a read error. The chain combines TRBV7-3 with TRBJ2-7; TRBD1 agrees at 8 bases. The CDR3 consists of 15 residues. The germline V gene encodes CDR1 SGHTA and CDR2 FQGTGA. CDR3 bases: TGTGCCAGCAGCCTAACCGGGACAGGTCCCTACGAGCAGTACTTC. It encodes CASSLTGTGPYEQYF.

The chain combines TRBV4-3 with TRBJ2-3, with D possibly being TRBD1 (5 bases). The V gene's germline CDR1 is LGHNA and CDR2 YSLEER. V was trimmed by 0 bases and J by 4 bases, leaving 11 bases between them. This CDR3 spans 15 amino acids. CDR3 residues: CASSQDNPTADTQYF. DNA for the CDR3: TGCGCCAGCAGCCAAGATAACCCGACAGCAGATACGCAGTATTTT.

The V gene is TRBV4-3, the J gene TRBJ2-4; D remains unclear. The CDR3 totals 18 residues. Germline-derived CDR1 and CDR2 are LGHNA and YSLEER. Trimming removed 4 bases from V and 0 bases from J, with 19 bases in between. Here the CDR3 DNA reads TGCGCCAGCAGCCGGTCCTCCGCGTCTAATATAGCCAAAAACATTCAGTACTTC. Translating gives CASSRSSASNIAKNIQYF.